This T cell receptor (beta chain) was sequenced during a study of shared clonotypes between healthy human individuals. From germline, CDR1 is LNHDA and CDR2 SQIVND (reference sequence). The CDR3 runs 15 residues. J lost 1 base, V lost 1 base, and 3 bases had no gene match. Sorted-subset replicate PCRs used 200 ng DNA, some 31,000 T cell genomes. The data were produced by immunoSEQ multiplex PCR, yet TCRdb's version contains in-frame clones alone and is incomplete. The sample records about 650,000 clones, 95% to 96% being singletons. Only CD45RO-negative cells positively selected for CCR7 counted as naive CD8 cells, so terminally differentiated effector memory CD45RA+ cells were excluded.

This chain connects TRBV19 to TRBJ1-1; TRBD1 aligns across 7 bases. The receptor was derived from a woman aged 30 to 39 in good health. The sample taken for sequencing was naive CD8+ T cells sorted from blood. The CDR3 nucleotides are TGTGCCAGTAGTATAGCTGAGGGGGCGAACACTGAAGCTTTCTTT. The encoded protein is CASSIAEGANTEAFF.